The entry below gives a single TCR beta chain sequence along with its context. CDR3 length equals 14 residues. Germline assignment: CDR1 SSHAT and CDR2 FNYEAQ (reference sequence). V was pared by 2 bases and J by 9 bases, with 14 bases between. This specimen belongs to a study of molecular identifiers for immune sequencing clone quantification. Bulk TCR libraries used previously described methods and listed TCR primers. TCRdb analysed the PCR reads with MiXCR anew, one entry per CDR3 protein. The sample contains 550,000 to 750,000 distinct CDR3 sequences, roughly 21% of which appear only once. The TCR comes from a human donor in good health. Some libraries in this study had Jurkat cell RNA spiked in. The sample was naive CD8+ T cells from blood, with Jurkat cell RNA spiked in. Subset reported: FACS-sorted CD8+CD4-CCR7+CD45RA+ naive T cells. This chain connects TRBV7-7 to TRBJ2-1; tentatively, D is TRBD1 (5 bases). The CDR3 bases are TGTGCCAGCAGCTTAAGATCAGGGCCCGGTGAGCAGTTCTTC. Amino acids: CASSLRSGPGEQFF.